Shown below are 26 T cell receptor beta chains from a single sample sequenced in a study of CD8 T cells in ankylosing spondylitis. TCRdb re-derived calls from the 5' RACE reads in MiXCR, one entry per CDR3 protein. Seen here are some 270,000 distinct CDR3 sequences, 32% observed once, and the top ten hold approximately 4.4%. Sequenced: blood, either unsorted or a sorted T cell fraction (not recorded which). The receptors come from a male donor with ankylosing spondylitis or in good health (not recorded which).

Written as DNA, the CDR3 is TGTGCCACCAGCCCAGGGGGGGCTCAGCCCCAGCATTTT. It codes for CATSPGGAQPQHF. The chain carries TRBV15 and TRBJ1-5, with 7 positions matching TRBD1. With V trimmed by 5 bases and J by 6 bases, 4 bases remained unmatched. Germline CDR1 reads LNHNV; CDR2 reads YYDKDF (reference sequence). The CDR3 length is 13 residues. Filled out from reference TRBV15 and TRBJ1-5, the complete variable domain reads DAMVIQNPRYQVTQFGKPVTLSCSQTLNHNVMYWYQQKSSQAPKLLFHYYDKDFNNEADTPDNFQSRRPNTSFCFLDIRSPGLGDTAMYLCATSPGGAQPQHFGDGTRLSIL.

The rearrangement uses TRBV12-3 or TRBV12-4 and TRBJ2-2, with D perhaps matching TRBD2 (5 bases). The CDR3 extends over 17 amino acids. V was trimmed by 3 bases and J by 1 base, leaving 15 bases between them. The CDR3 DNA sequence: TGTGCCAGCAGTTTGGAAGCGACTGGAGGGAACACCGGGGAGCTGTTTTTT. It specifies CASSLEATGGNTGELFF.

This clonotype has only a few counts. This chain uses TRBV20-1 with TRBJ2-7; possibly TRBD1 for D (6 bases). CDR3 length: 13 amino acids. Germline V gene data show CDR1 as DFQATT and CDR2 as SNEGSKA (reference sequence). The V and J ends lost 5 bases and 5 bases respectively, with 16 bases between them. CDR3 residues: CSAPGQSVNEQYF. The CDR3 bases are TGCAGTGCTCCTGGACAGTCTGTAAACGAGCAGTACTTC.

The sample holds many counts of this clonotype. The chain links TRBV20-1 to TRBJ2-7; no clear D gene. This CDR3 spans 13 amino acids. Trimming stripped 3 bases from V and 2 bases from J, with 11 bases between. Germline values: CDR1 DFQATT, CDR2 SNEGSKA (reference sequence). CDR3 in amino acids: CSASHPLTYEQYF. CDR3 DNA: TGCAGTGCTAGCCATCCCCTAACCTACGAGCAGTACTTC.

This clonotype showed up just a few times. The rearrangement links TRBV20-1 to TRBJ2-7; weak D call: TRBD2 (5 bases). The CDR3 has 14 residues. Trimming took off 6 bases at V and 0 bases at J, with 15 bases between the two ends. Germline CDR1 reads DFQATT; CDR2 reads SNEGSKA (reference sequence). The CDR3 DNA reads TGCAGTGCACCGGACTCAACTGGCTCCTACGAGCAGTACTTC. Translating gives CSAPDSTGSYEQYF.

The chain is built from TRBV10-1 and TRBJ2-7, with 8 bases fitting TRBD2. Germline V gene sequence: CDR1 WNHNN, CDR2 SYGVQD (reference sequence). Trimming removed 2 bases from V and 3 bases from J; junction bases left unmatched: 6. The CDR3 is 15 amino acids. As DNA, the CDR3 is TGCGCCAGCAGTGAGCGTCCGGGACTAGGCTACGAGCAGTACTTC. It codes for CASSERPGLGYEQYF.

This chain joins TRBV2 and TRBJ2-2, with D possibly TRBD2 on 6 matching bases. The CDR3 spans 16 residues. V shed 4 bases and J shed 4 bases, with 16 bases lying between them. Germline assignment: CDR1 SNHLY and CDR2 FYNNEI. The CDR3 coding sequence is TGTGCCAGCAGTGGAGGGGACGGGAGCTTCACCGGGGAGCTGTTTTTT. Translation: CASSGGDGSFTGELFF.

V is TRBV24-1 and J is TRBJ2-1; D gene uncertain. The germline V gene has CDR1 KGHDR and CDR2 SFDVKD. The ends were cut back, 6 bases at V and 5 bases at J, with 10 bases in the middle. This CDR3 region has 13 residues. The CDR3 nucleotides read TGTGCCACCAGTAAGGACGGCAACAATGAGCAGTTCTTC. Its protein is CATSKDGNNEQFF.

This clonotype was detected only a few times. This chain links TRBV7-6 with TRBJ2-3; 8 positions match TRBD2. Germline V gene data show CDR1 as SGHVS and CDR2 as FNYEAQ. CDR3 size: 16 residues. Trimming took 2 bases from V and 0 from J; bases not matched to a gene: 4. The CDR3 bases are TGTGCCAGCAGCTTATCACTAGCGGCTAGCACAGATACGCAGTATTTT. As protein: CASSLSLAASTDTQYF. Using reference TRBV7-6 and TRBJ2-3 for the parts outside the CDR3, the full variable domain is GAGVSQSPRYKVTKRGQDVALRCDPISGHVSLYWYRQALGQGPEFLTYFNYEAQQDKSGLPNDRFSAERPEGSISTLTIQRTEQRDSAMYRCASSLSLAASTDTQYFGPGTRLTVL.

The CDR3 DNA reads as TGCGCCAGCAGCTTGAACGAAAACATTCAGTACTTC. This translates into CASSLNENIQYF. The chain combines TRBV5-1 with TRBJ2-4; no reliable D call. CDR3 length: 12 amino acids. Germline lookup yields CDR1 SGHRS and CDR2 YFSETQ. Trimming pared 1 base from V and 5 bases from J, leaving 4 bases between.

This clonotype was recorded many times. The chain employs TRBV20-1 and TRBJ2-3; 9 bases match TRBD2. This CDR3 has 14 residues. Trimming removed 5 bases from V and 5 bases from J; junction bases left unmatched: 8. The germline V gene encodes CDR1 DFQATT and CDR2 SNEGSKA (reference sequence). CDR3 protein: CSASRGGDIDTQYF. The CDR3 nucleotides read TGCAGTGCTTCGCGGGGGGGCGATATAGATACGCAGTATTTT.

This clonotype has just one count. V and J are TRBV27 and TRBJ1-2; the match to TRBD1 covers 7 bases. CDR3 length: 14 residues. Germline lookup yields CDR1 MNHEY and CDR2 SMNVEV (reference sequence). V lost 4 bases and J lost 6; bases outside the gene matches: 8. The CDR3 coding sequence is TGTGCCAGCAGTTCCTTCTGGCAGGGGGATGGCTACACCTTC. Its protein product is CASSSFWQGDGYTF.

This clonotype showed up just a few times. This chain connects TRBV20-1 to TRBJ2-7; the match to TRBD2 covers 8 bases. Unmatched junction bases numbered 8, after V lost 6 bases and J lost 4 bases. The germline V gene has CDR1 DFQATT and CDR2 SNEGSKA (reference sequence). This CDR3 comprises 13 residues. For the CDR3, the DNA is TGCAGTGCCAATAGCGGGGTCCTATACGAGCAGTACTTC. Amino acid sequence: CSANSGVLYEQYF.

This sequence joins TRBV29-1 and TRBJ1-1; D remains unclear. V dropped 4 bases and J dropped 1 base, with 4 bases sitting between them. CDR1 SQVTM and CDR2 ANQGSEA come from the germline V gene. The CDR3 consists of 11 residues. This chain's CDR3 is CSVARNTEAFF. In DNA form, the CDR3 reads TGCAGCGTTGCGCGGAACACTGAAGCTTTCTTT.

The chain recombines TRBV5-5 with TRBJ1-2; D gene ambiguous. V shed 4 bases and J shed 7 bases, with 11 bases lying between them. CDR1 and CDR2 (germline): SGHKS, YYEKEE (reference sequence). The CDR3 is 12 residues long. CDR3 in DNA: TGTGCCAGCAGCCGCGGGCTCTTTGGCTACACCTTC. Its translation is CASSRGLFGYTF.

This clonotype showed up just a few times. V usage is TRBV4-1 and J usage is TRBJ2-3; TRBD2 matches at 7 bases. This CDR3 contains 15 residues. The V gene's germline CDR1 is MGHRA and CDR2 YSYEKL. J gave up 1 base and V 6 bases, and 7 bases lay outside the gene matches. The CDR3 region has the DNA TGCGCCAGCAGGAACCAGCGGGGTGGCACAGATACGCAGTATTTT. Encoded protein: CASRNQRGGTDTQYF.

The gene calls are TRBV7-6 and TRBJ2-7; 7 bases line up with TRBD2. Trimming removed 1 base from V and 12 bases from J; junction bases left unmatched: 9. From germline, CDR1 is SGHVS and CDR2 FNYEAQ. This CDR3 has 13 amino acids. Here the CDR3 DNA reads TGTGCCAGCAGCTTAGGTGGCGGGGGACGATGGTACTTC. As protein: CASSLGGGGRWYF. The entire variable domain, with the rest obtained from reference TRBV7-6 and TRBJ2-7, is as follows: GAGVSQSPRYKVTKRGQDVALRCDPISGHVSLYWYRQALGQGPEFLTYFNYEAQQDKSGLPNDRFSAERPEGSISTLTIQRTEQRDSAMYRCASSLGGGGRWYFGPGTRLTVT.

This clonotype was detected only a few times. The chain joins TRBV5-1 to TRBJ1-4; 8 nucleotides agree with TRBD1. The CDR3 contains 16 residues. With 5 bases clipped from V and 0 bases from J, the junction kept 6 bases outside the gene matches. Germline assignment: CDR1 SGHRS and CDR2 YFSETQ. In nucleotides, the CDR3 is TGCGCCAGCAGTTGGGGACAGGTGACAACTAATGAAAAACTGTTTTTT. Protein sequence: CASSWGQVTTNEKLFF.

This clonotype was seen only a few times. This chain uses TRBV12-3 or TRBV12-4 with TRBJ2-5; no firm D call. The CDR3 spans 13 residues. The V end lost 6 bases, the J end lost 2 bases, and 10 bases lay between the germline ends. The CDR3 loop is CASRITDQETQYF. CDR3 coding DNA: TGTGCCAGCAGAATCACAGATCAAGAGACCCAGTACTTC.

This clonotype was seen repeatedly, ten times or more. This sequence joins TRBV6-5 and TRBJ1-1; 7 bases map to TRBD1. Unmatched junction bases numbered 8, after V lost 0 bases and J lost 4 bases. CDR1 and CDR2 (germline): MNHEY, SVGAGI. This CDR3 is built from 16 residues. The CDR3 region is CASSYSATGIGTEAFF. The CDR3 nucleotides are TGTGCCAGCAGTTACTCAGCGACAGGGATTGGCACTGAAGCTTTCTTT.

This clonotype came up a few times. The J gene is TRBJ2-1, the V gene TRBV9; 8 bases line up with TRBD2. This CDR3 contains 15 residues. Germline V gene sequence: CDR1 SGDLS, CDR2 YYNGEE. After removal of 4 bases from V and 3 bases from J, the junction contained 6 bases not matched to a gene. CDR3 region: CASSPAGARYNEQFF. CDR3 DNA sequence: TGTGCCAGCAGCCCAGCGGGGGCTCGCTACAATGAGCAGTTCTTC.

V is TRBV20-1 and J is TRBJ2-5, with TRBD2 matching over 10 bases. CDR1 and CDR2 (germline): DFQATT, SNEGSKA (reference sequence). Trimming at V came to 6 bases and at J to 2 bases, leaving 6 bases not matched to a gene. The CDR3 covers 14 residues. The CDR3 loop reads CSASPLAGQETQYF. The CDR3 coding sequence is TGCAGTGCCTCCCCACTAGCGGGGCAAGAGACCCAGTACTTC.

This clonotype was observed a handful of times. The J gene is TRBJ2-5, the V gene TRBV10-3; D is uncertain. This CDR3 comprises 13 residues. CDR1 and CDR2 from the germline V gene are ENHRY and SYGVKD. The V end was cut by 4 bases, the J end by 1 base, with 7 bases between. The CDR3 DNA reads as TGTGCCATCAGTGTTAACAGCCAAGAGACCCAGTACTTC. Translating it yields CAISVNSQETQYF.

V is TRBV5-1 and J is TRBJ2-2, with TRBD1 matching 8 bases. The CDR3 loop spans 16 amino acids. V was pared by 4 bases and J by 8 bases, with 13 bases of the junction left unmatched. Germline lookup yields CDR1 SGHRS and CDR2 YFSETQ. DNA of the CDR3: TGCGCCAGCAGCCCTCGGACAGGGACCAACGTAGGGGAGCTGTTTTTT. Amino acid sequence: CASSPRTGTNVGELFF.

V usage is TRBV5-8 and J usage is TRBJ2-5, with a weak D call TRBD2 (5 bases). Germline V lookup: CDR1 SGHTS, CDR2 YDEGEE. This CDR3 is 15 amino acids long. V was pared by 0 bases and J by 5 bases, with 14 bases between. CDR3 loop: CASSLGSGKRETQYF. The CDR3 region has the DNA TGTGCCAGCAGCTTGGGATCGGGGAAAAGGGAGACCCAGTACTTC.

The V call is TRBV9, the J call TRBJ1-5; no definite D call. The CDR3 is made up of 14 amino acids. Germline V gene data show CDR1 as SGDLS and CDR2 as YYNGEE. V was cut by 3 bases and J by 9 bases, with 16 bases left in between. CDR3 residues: CASSADGGGVPQHF. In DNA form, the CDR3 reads TGTGCCAGCAGCGCGGATGGCGGTGGGGTGCCCCAGCATTTT.